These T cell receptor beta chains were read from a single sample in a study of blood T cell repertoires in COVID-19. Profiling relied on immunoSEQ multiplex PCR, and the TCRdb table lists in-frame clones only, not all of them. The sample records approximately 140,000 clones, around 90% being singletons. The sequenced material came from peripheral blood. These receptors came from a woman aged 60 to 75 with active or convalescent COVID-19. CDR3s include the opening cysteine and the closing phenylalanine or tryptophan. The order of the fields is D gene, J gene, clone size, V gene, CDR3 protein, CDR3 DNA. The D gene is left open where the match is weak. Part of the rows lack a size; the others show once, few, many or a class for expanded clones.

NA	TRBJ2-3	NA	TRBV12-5	CASGPYTDTQYF	TGTGCTAGTGGTCCCTATACAGATACGCAGTATTTT
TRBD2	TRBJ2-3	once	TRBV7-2	CASSAPRAGVRDTQYF	TGTGCCAGCAGCGCCCCTAGGGCGGGGGTCAGGGATACGCAGTATTTT
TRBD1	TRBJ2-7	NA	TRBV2	CASRIRDSSSYEQYF	TGTGCCAGCAGAATCCGGGACAGTTCTTCCTACGAGCAGTACTTC
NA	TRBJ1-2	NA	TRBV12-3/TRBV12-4	CASSLEGDYGYTF	TGTGCCAGCAGTTTAGAGGGAGACTATGGCTACACCTTC
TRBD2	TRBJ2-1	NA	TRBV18	CASSPPGLEDNEQFF	TGTGCCAGCTCACCCCCGGGACTAGAGGACAATGAGCAGTTCTTC
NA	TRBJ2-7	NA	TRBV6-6	CASSYSQTLSYEQYF	TGTGCCAGCAGTTACTCACAGACACTTTCCTACGAGCAGTACTTC
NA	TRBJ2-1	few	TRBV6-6	CASSYTQGFNNEQFF	TGTGCCAGCAGTTACACGCAGGGCTTTAACAATGAGCAGTTCTTC
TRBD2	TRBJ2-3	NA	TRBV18	CASSRTSGGADTQYF	TGTGCCAGCTCTCGGACTAGCGGGGGGGCAGATACGCAGTATTTT
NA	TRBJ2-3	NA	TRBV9	CASSVLAPGTDTQYF	TGTGCCAGCAGCGTACTAGCGCCCGGCACAGATACGCAGTATTTT
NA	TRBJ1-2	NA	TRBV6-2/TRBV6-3	CASSIRDGGYTF	TGTGCCAGCAGTATCCGAGACGGGGGCTACACCTTC
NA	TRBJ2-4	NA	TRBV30	CAWTNPVGVPKNIQYF	TGTGCCTGGACCAATCCGGTCGGGGTACCCAAAAACATTCAGTACTTC
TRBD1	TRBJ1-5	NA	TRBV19	CASSLGQGASQPQHF	TGTGCCAGTAGTCTAGGACAGGGGGCAAGTCAGCCCCAGCATTTT
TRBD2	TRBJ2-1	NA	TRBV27	CASSRGTSGYNEQFF	TGTGCCAGCAGTCGAGGGACTAGCGGTTACAATGAGCAGTTCTTC
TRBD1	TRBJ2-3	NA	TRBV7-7	CASSFGTGDTDTQYF	TGTGCTAGCAGCTTTGGGACAGGGGACACAGATACGCAGTATTTT
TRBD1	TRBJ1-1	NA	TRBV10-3	CAISRGPDTEAFF	TGTGCCATCAGCAGGGGGCCGGACACTGAAGCTTTCTTT
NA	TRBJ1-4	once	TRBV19	CASSIGGSSSTNEKLFF	TGTGCCAGTAGTATCGGAGGATCAAGCTCAACTAATGAAAAACTGTTTTTT
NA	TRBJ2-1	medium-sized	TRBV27	CASSLQGGSYNEQFF	TGTGCCAGCAGTTTACAGGGGGGCTCCTACAATGAGCAGTTCTTC
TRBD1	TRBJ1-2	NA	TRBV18	CASSPGTGNDYGYTF	TGTGCCAGCTCACCCGGGACAGGGAATGACTATGGCTACACCTTC
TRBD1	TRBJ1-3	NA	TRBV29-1	CSAGQGGNTIYF	TGCAGCGCCGGACAGGGAGGAAACACCATATATTTT
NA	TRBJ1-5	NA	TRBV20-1	CSASPGGNQPQHF	TGCAGTGCTAGTCCAGGGGGCAATCAGCCCCAGCATTTT
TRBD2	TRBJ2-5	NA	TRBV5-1	CASSLGLAGGQETQYF	TGCGCCAGCAGCTTAGGACTAGCGGGGGGGCAAGAGACCCAGTACTTC
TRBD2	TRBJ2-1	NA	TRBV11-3	CASSITSGEYNEQFF	TGTGCCAGCAGCATCACTAGCGGTGAATACAATGAGCAGTTCTTC
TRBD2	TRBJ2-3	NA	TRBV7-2	CASSPGGGREVGATQYF	TGTGCCAGCAGCCCCGGCGGGGGGAGGGAAGTAGGGGCTACGCAGTATTTT
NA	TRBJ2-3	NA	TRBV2	CASSSDRWGTDTQYF	TGTGCCAGCAGTTCCGACAGGTGGGGGACAGATACGCAGTATTTT
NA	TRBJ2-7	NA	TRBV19	CASSPTGSWEQYF	TGTGCCAGTAGTCCGACAGGTTCTTGGGAGCAGTACTTC
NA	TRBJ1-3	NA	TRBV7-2	CASSLTQAGNTIYF	TGTGCCAGCAGCTTAACCCAGGCCGGAAACACCATATATTTT
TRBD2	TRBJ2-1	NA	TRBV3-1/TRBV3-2	CASSQDLAGAFNEQFF	TGTGCCAGCAGCCAAGACTTAGCGGGGGCCTTTAATGAGCAGTTCTTC
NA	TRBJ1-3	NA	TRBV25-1	CASSGGGNTIYF	TGTGCCAGCAGTGGCGGGGGAAACACCATATATTTT
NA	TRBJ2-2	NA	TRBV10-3	CAIREQENTGELFF	TGTGCCATCAGGGAACAGGAGAACACCGGGGAGCTGTTTTTT
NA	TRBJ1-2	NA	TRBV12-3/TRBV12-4	CASSLGQVNGYTF	TGTGCCAGCAGTTTAGGGCAGGTGAATGGCTACACCTTC
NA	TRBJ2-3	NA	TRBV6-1	CASSEVDRPQYF	TGTGCCAGCAGTGAAGTGGACAGACCGCAGTATTTT
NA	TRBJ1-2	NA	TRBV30	CAWRDWRDYGYTF	TGTGCCTGGAGGGACTGGCGGGACTATGGCTACACCTTC
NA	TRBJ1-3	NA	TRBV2	CASSEVLASGNTIYF	TGTGCCAGCAGTGAAGTTTTGGCCTCTGGAAACACCATATATTTT
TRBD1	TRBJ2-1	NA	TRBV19	CASSPDHRGTYNEQFF	TGTGCCAGTAGTCCGGACCACAGGGGAACCTACAATGAGCAGTTCTTC
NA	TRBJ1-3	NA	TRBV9	CASSWGGGNTIYF	TGTGCCAGCAGCTGGGGGGGTGGAAACACCATATATTTT
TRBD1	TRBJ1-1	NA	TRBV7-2	CASSAPGTGILGSTEAFF	TGTGCCAGCAGCGCTCCCGGGACAGGGATTTTGGGGTCGACCGAGGCTTTCTTT
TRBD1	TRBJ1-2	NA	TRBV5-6	CASSLDRGLSPLGYTF	TGTGCCAGCAGCTTGGACAGGGGCTTGAGTCCTCTTGGCTACACCTTC
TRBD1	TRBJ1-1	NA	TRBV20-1	CSASRGQGFEAFF	TGCAGTGCTAGTAGGGGACAGGGGTTTGAAGCTTTCTTT
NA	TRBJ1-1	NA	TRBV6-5	CASSSTGEWGAFF	TGTGCCAGCAGTTCGACAGGCGAGTGGGGGGCTTTCTTT
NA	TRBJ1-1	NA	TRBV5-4	CASSLDTQGISAFF	TGTGCCAGCAGCTTGGATACCCAGGGGATTTCGGCTTTCTTT
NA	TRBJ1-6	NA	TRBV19	CASRTSTGVNSPLHF	TGTGCCAGTAGGACCTCGACGGGGGTCAATTCACCCCTCCACTTT
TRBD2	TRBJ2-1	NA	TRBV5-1	CASSDRGGVVDEQFF	TGCGCCAGCAGCGATCGGGGAGGGGTTGTGGATGAGCAGTTCTTC
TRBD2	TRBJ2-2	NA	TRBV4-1	CASSQDPNTAGGPNTGELFF	TGCGCCAGCAGCCAAGATCCAAACACAGCGGGGGGGCCAAACACCGGGGAGCTGTTTTTT
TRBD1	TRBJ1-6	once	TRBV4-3	CASSQMTGLTPLHF	TGCGCCAGCAGCCAAATGACAGGGCTTACACCCCTCCACTTT
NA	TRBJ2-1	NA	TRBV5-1	CASSLDSNEQFF	TGCGCCAGCAGCCTGGACAGCAATGAGCAGTTCTTC
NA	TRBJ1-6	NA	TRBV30	CAWTMSGGVSSPLHF	TGTGCCTGGACTATGTCGGGGGGTGTGAGTTCACCCCTCCACTTT
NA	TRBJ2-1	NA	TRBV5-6	CASTQGEDNEQFF	TGTGCCAGCACCCAAGGGGAGGACAATGAGCAGTTCTTC
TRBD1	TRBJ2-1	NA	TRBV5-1	CASSEGGTGGWINEQFF	TGCGCCAGCAGCGAGGGAGGGACAGGGGGCTGGATCAATGAGCAGTTCTTC
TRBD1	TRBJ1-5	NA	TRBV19	CASSKGGIDNQPQHF	TGTGCCAGTAGTAAAGGGGGCATCGACAATCAGCCCCAGCATTTT
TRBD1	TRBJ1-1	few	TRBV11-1	CASSPDRGEAFF	TGTGCCAGCAGTCCAGACAGGGGGGAAGCTTTCTTT
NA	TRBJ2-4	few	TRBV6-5	CASSYGGSKNIQYF	TGTGCCAGCAGTTACGGGGGCAGCAAAAACATTCAGTACTTC
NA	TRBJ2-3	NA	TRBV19	CASSLRGSYSTDTQYF	TGTGCCAGTAGTCTGAGAGGCTCCTATAGCACAGATACGCAGTATTTT
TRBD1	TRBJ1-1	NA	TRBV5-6	CASSLPLHQGAGTEAFF	TGTGCCAGCAGCTTACCCCTCCACCAGGGGGCTGGTACTGAAGCTTTCTTT